This TCR beta chain was documented in a study of identical twins. This clonotype was recorded a few times. The CDR3 is 15 amino acids. Trimming took off 1 base at V and 2 bases at J, with 11 bases between the two ends. CDR1 is SGHTA, CDR2 FQGTGA, per germline. Each CDR3 protein is one row after TCRdb ran MiXCR on the 5' RACE reads. The sample consists of approximately 240,000 distinct CDR3 sequences, about 14% of them appearing once. The sequencing sample was made of memory (CD45RO+) T cells sorted from blood. The chain employs TRBV7-3 and TRBJ2-5; possibly TRBD2 for D (5 bases). This TCR was recovered from a woman aged 18 to 35 in good health. Here the CDR3 reads CASSLIGGRQETQYF. CDR3 nucleotides: TGTGCCAGCAGCTTAATCGGTGGGAGACAAGAGACCCAGTACTTC.